The sequence of this TCR beta chain was determined in a study of blood T cell repertoires in COVID-19. As for the study in general: The study drew acute and convalescent COVID-19 samples from the United States, Italy and Spain.

V dropped 2 bases and J dropped 10 bases, with 14 bases sitting between them. The CDR3 is made up of 13 amino acids. Germline-derived CDR1 and CDR2 are MGHRA and YSYEKL. Assay: immunoSEQ multiplex PCR; the TCRdb copy retains only in-frame clones and omits some. The sample consists of 300,000 to 400,000 clones, about 91% of them appearing once. The sequencing sample was made of peripheral blood. The origin of this receptor is a woman between 25 and 40 years old with COVID-19, enrolled during active disease. The chain has TRBV4-1 and TRBJ1-1, with no clear D. The CDR3 region is CASSQSLMGSAFF. For the CDR3, the DNA is TGCGCCAGCAGCCAAAGCCTAATGGGCTCAGCTTTCTTT.